The 27 T cell receptor beta chains below were found in one sample sequenced in a study of regulatory T cells in long-lasting Graves disease. To make TCR beta libraries, researchers used iRepertoire HTBI primers and Arm-PCR of CDR3 regions. In TCRdb, the multiplex PCR reads were re-called with MiXCR into one record per CDR3 protein. The sample contains a few hundred thousand distinct CDR3 sequences, approximately 25% of which appear only once. As for time point: persistent/refractory GD, antithyroid drugs over 5 years with positive TRAb. From RNA extracted from PBMCs, the TCR library was made. Sequences were derived from peripheral blood mononuclear cells (PBMCs), sampled when the disease was refractory, from a patient treated with antithyroid drugs. All receptors derive from a woman aged 40 to 50 with Graves disease.

This sequence joins TRBV5-1 and TRBJ2-1, with a weak D call TRBD1 (6 bases). Germline V gene sequence: CDR1 SGHRS, CDR2 YFSETQ. V lost 1 base to trimming and J lost 2 bases, with 10 bases between them. The CDR3 runs to 15 residues. CDR3 DNA sequence: TGCGCCAGCAGCTTGCGACAGGCACCCTACAATGAGCAGTTCTTC. Translated: CASSLRQAPYNEQFF.

This clonotype has a handful of counts. This chain joins TRBV9 and TRBJ2-7; 9 positions match TRBD1. From germline, CDR1 is SGDLS and CDR2 YYNGEE. The V gene end was trimmed by 0 bases and the J gene end by 2 bases; junction bases not matched to a gene: 3. The CDR3 spans 15 residues. CDR3 nucleotide sequence: TGTGCCAGCAGCGTAGGGACAGGGGCCCCCTACGAGCAGTACTTC. As protein: CASSVGTGAPYEQYF.

V gene TRBV20-1 combines with J gene TRBJ1-5, with 11 bases aligning to TRBD1. V shed 0 bases, J shed 6 bases, and the junction held 7 bases outside the gene matches. CDR1 DFQATT and CDR2 SNEGSKA come from the germline V gene (reference sequence). The CDR3 runs 16 residues. CDR3 residues: CSARELGQGVFQPQHF. The CDR3 bases are TGCAGTGCTAGAGAGTTGGGACAGGGGGTTTTTCAGCCCCAGCATTTT.

This clonotype was seen repeatedly, ten times or more. The chain is built from TRBV2 and TRBJ2-2; possibly TRBD1 for D (5 bases). The CDR3 is 17 residues long. Germline loops: CDR1 SNHLY, CDR2 FYNNEI. Trimming stripped 2 bases from V and 0 bases from J, with 13 bases between. CDR3 sequence (DNA): TGTGCCAGCAGTGAATCTCCTAGGGGCGCGAACACCGGGGAGCTGTTTTTT. Its protein is CASSESPRGANTGELFF.

At least ten counts were recorded for this clonotype. V gene TRBV11-2 combines with J gene TRBJ2-4; D gene ambiguous. The CDR3 totals 14 residues. Trimming cost V 7 bases and J 5 bases, with 15 bases left between them. Germline V gene lookup returns CDR1 SGHAT and CDR2 FQNNGV. The CDR3 nucleotides are TGTGCCAGCACGAAAAGGCGTACCGAAAACATTCAGTACTTC. Its translation is CASTKRRTENIQYF.

This clonotype appeared many times. The junction and the germline gene differ at one end; a read error may be behind it. The chain couples TRBV12-3 or TRBV12-4 to TRBJ1-5; 7 bases map to TRBD1. The CDR3 sequence is 13 residues long. The CDR3 loop is CASSLDRNRPQHF. In DNA, the CDR3 is TGTGCCAGCAGCCTGGACAGGAATCGGCCCCAGCATTTT.

This clonotype appeared many times. The chain carries TRBV10-3 and TRBJ1-1, with D possibly TRBD1 on 5 matching bases. CDR3 size: 14 residues. V was trimmed by 3 bases and J by 0 bases, leaving 8 bases between them. Germline CDR1 reads ENHRY; CDR2 reads SYGVKD. CDR3 DNA: TGTGCCATCAGTGACGGGGGAATGAACACTGAAGCTTTCTTT. Protein sequence: CAISDGGMNTEAFF.

This clonotype was seen ten or more times. The gene calls are TRBV27 and TRBJ1-5; weak D call: TRBD1 (5 bases). Looked up from germline, CDR1 is MNHEY and CDR2 is SMNVEV (reference sequence). The V end was cut by 6 bases, the J end by 6 bases, with 18 bases between. The CDR3 extends over 15 amino acids. The CDR3 region has the DNA TGTGCCAGCAGCATCGGCAGGGCGGGGGGTCAGCCCCAGCATTTT. It is translated as CASSIGRAGGQPQHF.

This clonotype has a count of ten or more. The CDR3 here is CSAQDGRNSPLHF. The CDR3, as DNA: TGCAGCGCCCAGGACGGGCGGAATTCACCCCTCCACTTT. The chain uses TRBV29-1 and TRBJ1-6, with D unclear. CDR1 and CDR2 (germline): SQVTM, ANQGSEA. V was pared by 7 bases and J by 7 bases, with 14 bases between. The CDR3 runs to 13 residues. Using reference TRBV29-1 and TRBJ1-6 for the parts outside the CDR3, the full variable domain is SAVISQKPSRDICQRGTSLTIQCQVDSQVTMMFWYRQQPGQSLTLIATANQGSEATYESGFVIDKFPISRPNLTFSTLTVSNMSPEDSSIYLCSAQDGRNSPLHFGNGTRLTVT.

The chain employs TRBV19 and TRBJ1-5; weak D call: TRBD1 (5 bases). CDR3 length: 14 residues. Germline V gives CDR1 LNHDA, CDR2 SQIVND (reference sequence). V was pared by 3 bases and J by 3 bases, with 9 bases between. CDR3 in DNA: TGTGCCAGTAGTATCTTGGGGCCCAATCAGCCCCAGCATTTT. Translating it yields CASSILGPNQPQHF.

The table lists this clonotype with many counts. The rearrangement joins TRBV2 to TRBJ2-1, with 10 bases fitting TRBD1. The CDR3 has 15 amino acids. Germline CDR1 SNHLY, CDR2 FYNNEI. Trimming removed 4 bases from V and 2 bases from J; junction bases left unmatched: 2. The CDR3 DNA is TGTGCCAGCAGTGTAGGACAGGGGGCCTACAATGAGCAGTTCTTC. Translating it yields CASSVGQGAYNEQFF.

This clonotype was counted at least ten times. Relative to the germline gene, one junction end is altered; a read error may explain this. The gene calls are TRBV2 and TRBJ2-7; a weak D match, TRBD1 (5 bases). The CDR3 has 12 residues. Germline CDR1 is SNHLY and CDR2 is FYNNEI. CDR3 residues: CASCRVSSEQYF. The CDR3 bases are TGTGCCAGCTGCAGGGTCTCCTCCGAGCAGTACTTC.

This clonotype has at least ten counts. V gene TRBV6-1 combines with J gene TRBJ1-5, with D possibly being TRBD1 (5 bases). Germline loops: CDR1 MNHNS, CDR2 SASEGT. Trimming took 2 bases from V and 7 from J, leaving 9 bases between them. The CDR3 loop spans 13 amino acids. The CDR3 DNA follows: TGTGCCAGCAGTGAACAAGGACAACAGCCCCAGCATTTT. It translates to CASSEQGQQPQHF.

In its sample, this clonotype was seen many times. The chain has TRBV10-1 and TRBJ1-1, with unresolved D. This CDR3 has 12 residues. The V end was cut by 4 bases, the J end by 8 bases, with 11 bases between. In germline, CDR1 is WNHNN, CDR2 SYGVQD (reference sequence). The CDR3 DNA is TGCGCCAGCAGTGTTTCCAATCGGGAAGCTTTCTTT. This gives the protein CASSVSNREAFF.

This chain connects TRBV12-3 or TRBV12-4 to TRBJ1-5; TRBD1 is a possible D gene (5 bases). CDR3 size: 14 residues. Trimming removed 6 bases from V and 7 bases from J, with 16 bases in between. The CDR3, as DNA: TGTGCCAGCAGCTCACCAGGGTCAAGACAGCCCCAGCATTTT. Its translation is CASSSPGSRQPQHF.

This clonotype was observed a single time. V and J are TRBV19 and TRBJ2-4, with D perhaps matching TRBD1 (6 bases). V lost 3 bases and J 2 bases, leaving 20 bases between the germline ends. Germline V gives CDR1 LNHDA, CDR2 SQIVND (reference sequence). The CDR3 totals 18 residues. The CDR3 is CASSIEPPTGRTKNIQYF. In DNA, the CDR3 is TGTGCCAGTAGTATTGAGCCCCCGACAGGACGGACCAAAAACATTCAGTACTTC.

This clonotype was detected only a few times. This chain joins TRBV27 and TRBJ2-3, with 8 positions matching TRBD2. V lost 2 bases to trimming and J lost 3 bases; unmatched junction nucleotides: 10. Germline values: CDR1 MNHEY, CDR2 SMNVEV (reference sequence). CDR3 length: 17 residues. This CDR3 reads CASSLISVAGRTDTQYF. In nucleotides, the CDR3 is TGTGCCAGCAGTTTAATCTCCGTAGCGGGACGAACAGATACGCAGTATTTT.

This clonotype came up many times. The J gene is TRBJ1-1, the V gene TRBV28, with 7 bases matching TRBD1. Germline V lookup: CDR1 MDHEN, CDR2 SYDVKM. Trimming cost V 5 bases and J 7 bases; bases outside gene matches: 4. The CDR3 has 12 amino acids. CDR3 loop: CASSGGTVEAFF. The CDR3 nucleotides read TGTGCCAGCAGTGGGGGGACAGTTGAAGCTTTCTTT.

This clonotype was detected only a few times. The chain has TRBV10-3 and TRBJ1-6; maybe TRBD1 (5 bases). Trimming removed 11 bases from V and 0 bases from J, with 11 bases in between. The germline gives CDR1 ENHRY, CDR2 SYGVKD. This CDR3 is 14 amino acids long. DNA of the CDR3: TGTGCCGCGACAGCGAGCTCCTATAATTCACCCCTCCACTTT. It yields the protein CAATASSYNSPLHF.

This clonotype showed up just a few times. The chain uses TRBV5-1 and TRBJ2-2, with D unclear. Trimming removed 0 bases at V and 5 bases at J, with 8 bases between. CDR3 length: 14 amino acids. CDR1 is SGHRS, CDR2 YFSETQ, per germline. The CDR3 DNA reads TGCGCCAGCAGCTTGGCCGTGGGTACCGGGGAGCTGTTTTTT. It translates to CASSLAVGTGELFF.

The sample holds a few counts of this clonotype. V usage is TRBV7-2 and J usage is TRBJ2-7, with D possibly being TRBD1 (6 bases). Germline CDR1 SGHTA, CDR2 FQGNSA. The CDR3 contains 15 residues. Trimming pared 5 bases from V and 2 bases from J, leaving 16 bases between. CDR3 protein: CASSPIRDTAYEQYF. For the CDR3, the DNA is TGTGCCAGCAGCCCGATCCGGGACACAGCCTACGAGCAGTACTTC.

This clonotype was counted many times. V and J are TRBV20-1 and TRBJ2-7, with 8 nucleotides matching TRBD2. V lost 3 bases to trimming and J lost 6 bases; unmatched junction nucleotides: 1. The CDR3 loop spans 11 amino acids. CDR1 DFQATT and CDR2 SNEGSKA come from the germline V gene (reference sequence). The CDR3 region is CSASLAGEQYF. The CDR3 DNA sequence: TGCAGTGCTAGCCTAGCGGGCGAGCAGTACTTC.

For this clonotype: This is likely a read error, given that the CDR3 carries no conserved phenylalanine or tryptophan at its end. The chain combines TRBV27 with TRBJ2-2, with a tentative D call TRBD1 (5 bases). Germline loops: CDR1 MNHEY, CDR2 SMNVEV (reference sequence). The V end lost 4 bases, the J end lost 4 bases, and 7 bases lay between the germline ends. The CDR3 runs to 13 residues. The CDR3: CASSYRGTGELFS. The CDR3 nucleotides are TGTGCCAGCAGTTATAGGGGCACCGGGGAGCTGTTTTCT.

This clonotype turned up a few times. One end of the junction does not line up with germline, which may come from a read error. V usage is TRBV20-1 and J usage is TRBJ2-2, with D possibly matching TRBD1 (7 bases). The CDR3 is 14 amino acids. Germline V lookup: CDR1 DFQATT, CDR2 SNEGSKA (reference sequence). For the CDR3, the DNA is TGCAGTGCTGAGGGGGCGGTTAACACCGGGGGGCTGTTTTTT. Translation gives CSAEGAVNTGGLFF.

Many counts were recorded for this clonotype. This sequence joins TRBV11-2 and TRBJ2-5; 10 nucleotides agree with TRBD2. V lost 1 base to trimming and J lost 0 bases; unmatched junction nucleotides: 5. The CDR3 totals 17 residues. Germline loops: CDR1 SGHAT, CDR2 FQNNGV. The CDR3 protein is CASSLGVAGGYQETQYF. DNA for the CDR3: TGTGCCAGCAGCTTAGGGGTAGCGGGGGGATACCAAGAGACCCAGTACTTC. Filled out from reference TRBV11-2 and TRBJ2-5, the complete variable domain reads EAGVAQSPRYKIIEKRQSVAFWCNPISGHATLYWYQQILGQGPKLLIQFQNNGVVDDSQLPKDRFSAERLKGVDSTLKIQPAKLEDSAVYLCASSLGVAGGYQETQYFGPGTRLLVL.

The chain recombines TRBV20-1 with TRBJ1-5, with 8 positions matching TRBD1. The germline V gene has CDR1 DFQATT and CDR2 SNEGSKA (reference sequence). This CDR3 is 16 amino acids long. V shed 3 bases and J 0 bases; nucleotides not matched to a gene: 7. The CDR3 DNA is TGCAGTGCTAGGGGGACAGGCCGATATAGCAATCAGCCCCAGCATTTT. Translated, it gives CSARGTGRYSNQPQHF.

J is TRBJ2-7 and V is TRBV7-9, with D possibly matching TRBD2 (6 bases). This CDR3 spans 13 amino acids. Between the trimmed V and J ends, which lost 5 bases and 7 bases, there was a span of 15 bases. From germline, CDR1 is SEHNR and CDR2 FQNEAQ (reference sequence). The CDR3 protein is CASSPSGSQEQYF. CDR3 coding DNA: TGTGCCAGCAGCCCCTCCGGGAGTCAAGAGCAGTACTTC.